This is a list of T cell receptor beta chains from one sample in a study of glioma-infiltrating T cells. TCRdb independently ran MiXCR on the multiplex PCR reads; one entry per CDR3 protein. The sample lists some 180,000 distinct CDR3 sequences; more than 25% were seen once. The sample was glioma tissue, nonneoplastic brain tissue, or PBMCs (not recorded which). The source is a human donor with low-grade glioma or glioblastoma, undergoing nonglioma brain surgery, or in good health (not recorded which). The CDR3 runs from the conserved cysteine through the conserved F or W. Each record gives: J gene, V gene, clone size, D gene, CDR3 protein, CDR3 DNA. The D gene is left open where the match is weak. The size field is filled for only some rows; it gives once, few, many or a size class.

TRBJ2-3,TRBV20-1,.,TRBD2,CSATNRGLEGDGLNTQYF,TGCAGTGCAACGAACCGGGGACTAGAAGGAGATGGGCTGAATACGCAGTATTTT
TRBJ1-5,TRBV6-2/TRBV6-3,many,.,CASSYVNQPQHF,TGTGCCAGCAGTTACGTTAATCAGCCCCAGCATTTT
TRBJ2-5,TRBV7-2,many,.,CASSLYRDQETQYF,TGTGCCAGCAGCTTATACAGAGACCAAGAGACCCAGTACTTC
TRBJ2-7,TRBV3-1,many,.,CASSQEQVRSYEQYF,TGTGCCAGCAGCCAAGAACAAGTTCGGTCCTACGAGCAGTACTTC
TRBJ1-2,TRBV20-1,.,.,CIRGTVSSYTF,TGCATTCGTGGGACGGTCTCTAGCTACACCTTC
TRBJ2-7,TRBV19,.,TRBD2,CASSVQGLAGGPYEQYF,TGTGCCAGTAGTGTACAGGGACTAGCGGGAGGGCCCTACGAGCAGTACTTC
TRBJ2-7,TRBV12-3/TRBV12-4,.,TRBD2,CASSETGTMGEQYF,TGTGCCAGCAGCGAAACCGGGACTATGGGCGAGCAGTACTTC
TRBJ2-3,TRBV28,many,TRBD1,CASSLSGQGMSTDTQYF,TGTGCCAGCAGTCTCTCGGGACAGGGTATGAGCACAGATACGCAGTATTTT
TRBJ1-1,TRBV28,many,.,CASQTRGTEAFF,TGTGCCAGCCAGACCCGGGGCACTGAAGCTTTCTTT
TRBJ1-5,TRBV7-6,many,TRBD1,CASSFIGRDRRESSNQPQHF,TGTGCCAGCAGCTTTATTGGCCGGGACAGGAGGGAATCAAGCAATCAGCCCCAGCATTTT
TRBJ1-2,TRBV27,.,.,CASSLRIEIYGYTF,TGTGCCAGCAGTTTGCGGATAGAGATCTATGGCTACACCTTC
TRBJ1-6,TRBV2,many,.,CASSRTGTGSPLHF,TGTGCCAGCAGTCGCACAGGGACTGGATCACCCCTCCACTTT
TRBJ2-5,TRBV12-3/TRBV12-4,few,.,CASSSPEGGETQYF,TGTGCCAGCAGTTCCCCAGAGGGGGGAGAGACCCAGTACTTC
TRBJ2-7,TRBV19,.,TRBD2,CASSTSTSGTYEQYF,TGTGCCAGTAGTACCTCCACTAGCGGGACCTACGAGCAGTACTTC
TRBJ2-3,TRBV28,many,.,CASINAGGSDTQYF,TGTGCCAGCATCAACGCTGGGGGTTCAGATACGCAGTATTTT
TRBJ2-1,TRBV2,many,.,CASRDGQNSYNEQFF,TGTGCCAGCAGGGACGGACAGAACTCCTACAATGAGCAGTTCTTC
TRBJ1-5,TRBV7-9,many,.,CASSRDGSNQPQHF,TGTGCCAGCAGCAGGGACGGTAGCAATCAGCCCCAGCATTTT
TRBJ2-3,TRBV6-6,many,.,CASSSSPGRGDTQYF,TGTGCCAGCAGTTCCTCTCCAGGGAGAGGAGATACGCAGTATTTT
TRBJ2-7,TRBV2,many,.,CASTRDYEQYF,TGTGCCAGCACCCGGGACTACGAGCAGTACTTC
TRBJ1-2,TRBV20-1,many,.,CSAEKPGHYGYTF,TGCAGTGCGGAAAAGCCAGGGCACTATGGCTACACCTTC
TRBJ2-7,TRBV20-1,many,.,CSAIRTEVTYEQYF,TGCAGTGCTATCCGGACGGAAGTTACCTACGAGCAGTACTTC
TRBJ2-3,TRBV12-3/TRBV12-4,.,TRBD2,CASSSSGIITDTQYF,TGTGCCAGCAGTTCGAGCGGGATAATCACAGATACGCAGTATTTT
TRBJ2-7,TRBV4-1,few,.,CASSQDPAGDLSYEQYF,TGCGCCAGCAGCCAAGATCCCGCAGGGGACCTCTCCTACGAGCAGTACTTC
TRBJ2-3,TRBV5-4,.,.,CASSLEGRASGTDTQYF,TGTGCCAGCAGCTTGGAAGGACGAGCCAGCGGCACAGATACGCAGTATTTT
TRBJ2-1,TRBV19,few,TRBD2,CASSPVLAGGPLGQFF,TGTGCCAGTAGCCCAGTGCTAGCGGGAGGGCCGTTAGGGCAGTTCTTC
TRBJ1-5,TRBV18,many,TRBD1,CASSPTGDSNQPQHF,TGTGCCAGCTCTCCTACAGGGGATAGCAATCAGCCCCAGCATTTT
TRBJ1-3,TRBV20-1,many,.,CSAQHPGSGNTIYF,TGCAGTGCCCAACACCCCGGGTCTGGAAACACCATATATTTT
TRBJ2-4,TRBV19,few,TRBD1,CASTKRQGAGNIQYF,TGTGCCAGTACCAAAAGACAGGGGGCGGGAAACATTCAGTACTTC
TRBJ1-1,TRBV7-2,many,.,CASSPAQPNTEAFF,TGTGCCAGCAGCCCGGCGCAGCCGAACACTGAAGCTTTCTTT
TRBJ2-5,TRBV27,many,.,CASSKQGRETQYF,TGTGCCAGCAGTAAACAGGGTCGAGAGACCCAGTACTTC
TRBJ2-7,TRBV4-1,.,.,CASSQDLRGRTYSYEQYF,TGCGCCAGCAGCCAAGATCTTAGGGGCAGGACTTACTCCTACGAGCAGTACTTC
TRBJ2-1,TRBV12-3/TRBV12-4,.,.,CASSYGPNNEQFF,TGTGCCAGCAGTTACGGACCCAACAATGAGCAGTTCTTC
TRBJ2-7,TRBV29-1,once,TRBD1,CSVCRGSSYEQYF,TGCAGCGTTTGCAGGGGGAGCTCCTACGAGCAGTACTTC
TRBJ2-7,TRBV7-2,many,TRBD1,CASSLATGAPYEQYF,TGTGCCAGCAGCTTAGCTACAGGGGCCCCCTACGAGCAGTACTTC
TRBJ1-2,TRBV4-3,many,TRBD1,CASSQDPGGRDGYTF,TGCGCCAGCAGCCAAGATCCAGGGGGAAGGGATGGCTACACCTTC
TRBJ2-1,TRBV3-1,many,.,CASSQAEFF,TGTGCCAGCAGCCAAGCGGAGTTCTTC
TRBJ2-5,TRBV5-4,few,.,CASSFTGQETQYF,TGTGCCAGCAGCTTCACAGGGCAAGAGACCCAGTACTTC
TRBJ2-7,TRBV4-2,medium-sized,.,CASSQDLRYEQYF,TGTGCCAGCAGCCAAGATCTGAGGTACGAGCAGTACTTC
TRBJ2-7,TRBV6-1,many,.,CATLLGTGASYEQYF,TGTGCCACCCTCTTGGGGACGGGGGCCTCCTACGAGCAGTACTTC
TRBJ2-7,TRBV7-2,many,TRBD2,CASKAGDHSYEQYF,TGTGCCAGCAAAGCGGGAGACCACTCCTACGAGCAGTACTTC
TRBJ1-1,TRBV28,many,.,CASGRRIEAFF,TGTGCCAGCGGACGGAGGATTGAAGCTTTCTTT
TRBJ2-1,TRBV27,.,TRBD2,CASSLGVLAGREQFF,TGTGCCAGCAGTTTAGGCGTCCTAGCGGGACGGGAGCAGTTCTTC
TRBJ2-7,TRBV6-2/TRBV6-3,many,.,CASSSWAGIESYEQYF,TGTGCCAGCAGCTCTTGGGCGGGAATAGAATCCTACGAGCAGTACTTC
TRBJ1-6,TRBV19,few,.,CASNTISRGGAPLHF,TGTGCCAGTAACACGATATCCCGCGGAGGGGCACCCCTCCACTTT
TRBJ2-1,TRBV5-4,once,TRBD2,CTSSSGGSYNEQFF,TGTACCAGCAGCTCGGGGGGTTCCTACAATGAGCAGTTCTTC
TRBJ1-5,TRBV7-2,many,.,CASSLDIKQPQHF,TGTGCCAGCAGCTTAGATATAAAGCAGCCCCAGCATTTT
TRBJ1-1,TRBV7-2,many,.,CASRYRDGTEAFF,TGTGCCAGCAGGTACAGGGACGGCACTGAAGCTTTCTTT
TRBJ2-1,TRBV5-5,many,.,CASSSTLGSYNEQFF,TGTGCCAGCAGCTCAACCCTGGGGTCCTACAATGAGCAGTTCTTC
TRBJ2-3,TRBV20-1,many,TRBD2,CSALSGRGTDTQYF,TGCAGTGCCCTAAGCGGGAGAGGCACAGATACGCAGTATTTT